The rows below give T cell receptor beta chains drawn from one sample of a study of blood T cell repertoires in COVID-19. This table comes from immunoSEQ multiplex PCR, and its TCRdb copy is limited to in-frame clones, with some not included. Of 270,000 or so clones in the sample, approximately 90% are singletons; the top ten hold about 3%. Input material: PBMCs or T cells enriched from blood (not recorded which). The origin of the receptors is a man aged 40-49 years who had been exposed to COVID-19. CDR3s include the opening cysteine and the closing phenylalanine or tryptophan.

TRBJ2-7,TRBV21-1,CASSQTCYEQYF
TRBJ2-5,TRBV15,CATSGGTSQETQYF
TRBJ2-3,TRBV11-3,CASSLNQDTQYF
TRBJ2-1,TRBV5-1,CASSLQERGEQFF
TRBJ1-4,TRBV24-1,CATSDPGQGVEKLFF
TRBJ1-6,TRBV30,CAWSFGGATNSPLHF
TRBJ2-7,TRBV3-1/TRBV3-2,CASSQGASGRYYEQYF
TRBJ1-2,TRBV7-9,CASSNREEGYTF
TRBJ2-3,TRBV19,CASSREGYTDTQYF
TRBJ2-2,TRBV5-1,CASSLVSAANTGELFF
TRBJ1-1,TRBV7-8,CASSLYSNTGGTEAFF
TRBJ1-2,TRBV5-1,CASSSTGEYGYTF
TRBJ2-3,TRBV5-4,CASSLAGFTDTQYF
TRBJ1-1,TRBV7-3,CASGQGNTEAFF
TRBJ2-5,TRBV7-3,CASSPGQGLIGETQYF
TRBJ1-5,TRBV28,CASSFLPQHF
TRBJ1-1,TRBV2,CASRPQGAGTEAFF
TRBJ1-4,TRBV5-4,CASSLDGEGEKLFF
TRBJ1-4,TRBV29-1,CSGWLSLSEKLFF
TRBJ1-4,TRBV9,CASSVFPTTNEKLFF
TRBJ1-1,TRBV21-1,CASSGPNRDNALGTEAFF
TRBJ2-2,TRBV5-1,CASSPGTPNTGELFF
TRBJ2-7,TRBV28,CASSLALAGPYEQYF
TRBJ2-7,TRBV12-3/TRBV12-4,CASKRSEEQYF
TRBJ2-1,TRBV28,CASSLSLAGLNEQFF
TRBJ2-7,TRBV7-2,CASSLAGGGSYEQYF
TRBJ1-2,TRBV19,CASSFYVGGGDGYTF
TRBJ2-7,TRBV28,CATTIAGGYEQYF
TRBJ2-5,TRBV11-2,CASSFSTQAVGTQYF
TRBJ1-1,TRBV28,CAITSNTEAFF
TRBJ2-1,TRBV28,CASRQQGSASYEQFF
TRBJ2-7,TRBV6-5,CASSSGGSSYEQYF
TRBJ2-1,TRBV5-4,CASSSRDLVENEQFF
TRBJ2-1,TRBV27,CASAGIANEQFF
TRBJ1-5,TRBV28,CASSLSAGWRGNQPQHF
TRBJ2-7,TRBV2,CASSGTELGEQYF
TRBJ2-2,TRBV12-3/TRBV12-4,CASSRSETGELFF
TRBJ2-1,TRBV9,CASSSPTSGINYNEQFF
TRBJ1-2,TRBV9,CASSPGGNYGYTF
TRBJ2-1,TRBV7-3,CASSLAGGAHSSSYNEQFF
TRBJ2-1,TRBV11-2,CASSLRGGAYNEQFF
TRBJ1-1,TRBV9,CASSENSGHLNTEAFF
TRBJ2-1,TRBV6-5,CASSLLAPSSYNEQFF
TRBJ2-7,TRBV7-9,CASSPRLAARYEQYF
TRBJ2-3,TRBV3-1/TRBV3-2,CASSQGGDTQYF
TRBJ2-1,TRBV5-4,CASSKNSGGINEQFF
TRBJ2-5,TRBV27,CASSLWGGGETQYF
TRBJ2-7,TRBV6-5,CASRLGQASYEQYF
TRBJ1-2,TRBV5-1,CASSSGHIDNYGYTF
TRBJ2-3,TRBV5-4,CASSSPGADTQYF